A single sample is the source of the 20 T cell receptor beta chains below, sequenced in a study of T-cell memory formation after mild COVID-19. A single record per CDR3 protein comes from TCRdb applying MiXCR to the 5' RACE reads. The data show 90,000 to 130,000 distinct CDR3 sequences, about 18% seen once. Sequencing input: PBMCs or a T cell subset sorted from them (not recorded which). These receptors originate from a man aged 18 to 30 who had mild COVID-19 (a few samples of this study predate the infection). Cell type and time point are not known.

This clonotype was observed a handful of times. This rearrangement joins TRBV6-2 or TRBV6-3 to TRBJ1-2; 7 nucleotides align to TRBD1. The CDR3 runs 15 residues. Germline V CDR1 and CDR2: MNHEY, SVGEGT. V lost 6 bases and J lost 2; bases outside the gene matches: 9. The DNA of the CDR3 is TGTGCCAGCAGGGCGACAGGGATTGCGAACTATGGCTACACCTTC. Its protein is CASRATGIANYGYTF.

This clonotype was seen a few times. The rearrangement joins TRBV7-2 to TRBJ2-5, with 8 bases fitting TRBD1. CDR3 length: 14 residues. CDR1 SGHTA and CDR2 FQGNSA come from the germline V gene. J gave up 5 bases and V 5 bases, and 7 bases lay outside the gene matches. CDR3 residues: CASSATGVLETQYF. For the CDR3, the DNA is TGTGCCAGCAGCGCGACAGGGGTTTTGGAGACCCAGTACTTC.

The CDR3 DNA reads as TGTGCCAGCAGTCCTCCGACCGGAAACACTGAAGCTTTCTTT. Translating gives CASSPPTGNTEAFF. The chain uses TRBV6-6 and TRBJ1-1; D gene unclear. Trimming took 5 bases from V and 2 from J, leaving 12 bases between them. Per germline, CDR1 MNHNY and CDR2 SVGAGI (reference sequence). CDR3 length equals 14 residues.

In its sample, this clonotype was seen a few times. The chain combines TRBV4-3 with TRBJ2-3; no definite D call. V lost 0 bases to trimming and J lost 1 base, with 17 bases between them. Germline V gives CDR1 LGHNA, CDR2 YSLEER. This CDR3 is 18 amino acids long. The CDR3 DNA reads TGCGCCAGCAGCCAAGATCAAGTGACTTCCCACCGCACAGATACGCAGTATTTT. Encoded protein: CASSQDQVTSHRTDTQYF.

The sample holds many counts of this clonotype. V usage is TRBV6-2 or TRBV6-3 and J usage is TRBJ2-3, with D uncertain. The CDR3 length is 13 residues. CDR1 is MNHEY and CDR2 is SVGEGT in the germline V gene. V was cut by 2 bases and J by 6 bases, with 9 bases left in between. The CDR3 loop is CASSYRWTDTQYF. In nucleotides, the CDR3 is TGTGCCAGCAGTTACAGGTGGACGGATACGCAGTATTTT.

This clonotype was seen only once. The rearrangement links TRBV6-2 or TRBV6-3 to TRBJ2-7, with D unclear. This CDR3 spans 12 amino acids. V was shortened by 2 bases and J by 4 bases, with 6 bases between the two germline ends. In germline, CDR1 is MNHEY, CDR2 SVGEGT. CDR3 loop: CASSYPRYEQYF. In nucleotides, the CDR3 is TGTGCCAGCAGTTACCCCCGGTACGAGCAGTACTTC.

V and J are TRBV4-3 and TRBJ1-6; D ambiguous. Trimming removed 6 bases from V and 7 bases from J, with 28 bases in between. This CDR3 comprises 19 residues. Germline V gives CDR1 LGHNA, CDR2 YSLEER. The CDR3 DNA sequence: TGCGCCAGCAGGTATCAACACTTAAGTTCGGACGAGTTGAATTCACCCCTCCACTTT. This sequence encodes CASRYQHLSSDELNSPLHF.

The rearrangement uses TRBV7-2 and TRBJ1-2, with 9 bases fitting TRBD1. V lost 8 bases to trimming and J lost 3 bases; unmatched junction nucleotides: 4. This CDR3 region has 13 residues. Germline CDR1 reads SGHTA; CDR2 reads FQGNSA. CDR3 bases: TGTGCCAGCTCGAGGACAGGGGACTATGGCTACACCTTC. Its protein is CASSRTGDYGYTF.

The chain has TRBV6-6 and TRBJ1-5; TRBD1 is a possible D gene (6 bases). This CDR3 contains 13 residues. The V gene lost 4 bases and the J gene lost 4 bases, with 8 bases spanning the gap. Germline assignment: CDR1 MNHNY and CDR2 SVGAGI (reference sequence). CDR3 nucleotide sequence: TGTGCCAGCAGTTCAGGGGAAAATCAGCCCCAGCATTTT. Its protein product is CASSSGENQPQHF.

This clonotype was counted many times. The chain couples TRBV4-2 to TRBJ1-4; D is undetermined. V was cut by 1 base and J by 8 bases, with 5 bases left in between. The CDR3 is 12 amino acids. Germline loops: CDR1 LGHNA, CDR2 YNFKEQ. CDR3 nucleotides: TGTGCCAGCAGCCAAGTCCGAGAAAAACTGTTTTTT. It codes for CASSQVREKLFF.

The V call is TRBV4-1, the J call TRBJ1-4, with D possibly matching TRBD1 (6 bases). Germline assignment: CDR1 MGHRA and CDR2 YSYEKL. With 4 bases removed from V and 7 bases from J, the gap between germline ends came to 19 bases. This CDR3 has 16 residues. This CDR3 is CASSPGTGTMGEKLFF. In nucleotides, the CDR3 is TGCGCCAGCAGCCCCGGCACCGGGACAATGGGTGAAAAACTGTTTTTT.

J is TRBJ1-5 and V is TRBV7-2, with D hard to call. Deletions cut 5 bases from V and 6 bases from J, with 17 bases between. The length of the CDR3 is 15 residues. Germline V lookup: CDR1 SGHTA, CDR2 FQGNSA. The CDR3: CASSAHWGESQPQHF. Written as DNA, the CDR3 is TGTGCCAGCAGCGCGCATTGGGGAGAGAGTCAGCCCCAGCATTTT.

This clonotype has a handful of counts. The chain uses TRBV5-1 and TRBJ2-5; weak D call: TRBD1 (5 bases). This CDR3 is 14 amino acids long. The germline V gene encodes CDR1 SGHRS and CDR2 YFSETQ. The V gene lost 4 bases and the J gene lost 0 bases, with 10 bases spanning the gap. The CDR3 here is CASSISGYQETQYF. The CDR3 bases are TGCGCCAGCAGCATATCAGGGTACCAAGAGACCCAGTACTTC.

In this sample, this clonotype turned up once. The rearrangement links TRBV9 to TRBJ1-2; D may be TRBD1 (6 bases). V dropped 3 bases and J dropped 2 bases, with 17 bases sitting between them. The CDR3 extends over 16 amino acids. Per germline, CDR1 SGDLS and CDR2 YYNGEE. The CDR3, as DNA: TGTGCCAGCAGCGCAGGGGTGGGGCAGATAAACTATGGCTACACCTTC. Translated, it gives CASSAGVGQINYGYTF.

J is TRBJ2-7 and V is TRBV20-1, with TRBD1 as a possible D gene (6 bases). V shed 2 bases and J shed 7 bases, with 21 bases lying between them. In germline, CDR1 is DFQATT, CDR2 SNEGSKA (reference sequence). The CDR3 contains 15 residues. CDR3 loop: CSARPHRPHDREQYV. CDR3 nucleotide sequence: TGCAGTGCTAGACCTCACCGCCCCCACGACAGGGAGCAGTACGTC.

This clonotype was seen a few times. CDR3 nucleotides: TGCGCCAGCAGCCTCTCGGGCGGGCCTTCACCCCTCCACTTT. This sequence encodes CASSLSGGPSPLHF. This chain links TRBV4-3 with TRBJ1-6; D gene unclear. Germline V gene lookup returns CDR1 LGHNA and CDR2 YSLEER. V lost 4 bases and J lost 9, with 13 bases in between. This CDR3 spans 14 amino acids.

The V gene is TRBV15, the J gene TRBJ1-1; unclear D gene. CDR3 size: 15 residues. Trimming stripped 1 base from V and 1 base from J, with 10 bases between. In germline, CDR1 is LNHNV, CDR2 YYDKDF (reference sequence). CDR3 region: CATSRVYQPNTEAFF. The CDR3 bases are TGTGCCACCAGCAGAGTGTATCAGCCGAACACTGAAGCTTTCTTT.

This clonotype was counted ten times or more. The chain carries TRBV28 and TRBJ2-5; 13 bases line up with TRBD2. Germline CDR1 is MDHEN and CDR2 is SYDVKM. V trimming: 5 bases; J trimming: 5 bases; junction bases outside the gene matches: 5. CDR3 size: 15 residues. The DNA for the CDR3 is TGTGCCAGCAGTCGACTAGCGGGAGGTCGGGAGACCCAGTACTTC. Translation gives CASSRLAGGRETQYF.

This chain joins TRBV6-5 and TRBJ1-2; D uncertain. Between the trimmed V and J ends, which lost 2 bases and 2 bases, there was a span of 18 bases. The CDR3 sequence is 17 residues long. Looked up from germline, CDR1 is MNHEY and CDR2 is SVGAGI. DNA for the CDR3: TGTGCCAGCAGTTACGATCTCCTCGGCCACGAAAACTATGGCTACACCTTC. Protein product: CASSYDLLGHENYGYTF.

This chain joins TRBV7-2 and TRBJ1-2; D is possibly TRBD1 (5 bases). CDR1 SGHTA and CDR2 FQGNSA come from the germline V gene. The V end was cut by 0 bases, the J end by 3 bases, with 11 bases between. The CDR3 is made up of 15 amino acids. CDR3 region: CASSLARGKDYGYTF. The CDR3 DNA follows: TGTGCCAGCAGCTTAGCGCGGGGGAAGGACTATGGCTACACCTTC.